Each of the 25 T cell receptor beta chains below was sequenced from the same sample in a study of T cell repertoires in cytomegalovirus infection (dated by TCRdb to the late 2010s). Sequencing was carried out with an Illumina HiSeq 1500. TCRdb trimmed the raw reads at Q25, called clones with MiXCR and kept productive beta chains. Under each unique CDR3 protein, matching rows form one entry showing the most common genes and DNA. For this sample there are approximately 500,000 distinct CDR3 sequences; approximately 10% appear just once. More than 8.5% of the sample lies in the top ten. The sample taken for sequencing was PBMCs. All receptors come from a human donor in good health (CMV status not recorded). Some clones in this sample may be carry-over from other donors' samples.

This clonotype was observed a handful of times. The genes are TRBV19 and TRBJ1-2; D gene ambiguous. The germline gives CDR1 LNHDA, CDR2 SQIVND (reference sequence). Deletions cut 3 bases from V and 1 base from J, with 12 bases between. The length of the CDR3 is 15 residues. CDR3 nucleotides: TGTGCCAGTAGTATCAGTAGCAGGAATAACTATGGCTACACCTTC. Its protein product is CASSISSRNNYGYTF.

This clonotype was seen ten or more times. The gene calls are TRBV6-5 and TRBJ2-5; TRBD2 matches at 8 bases. V dropped 2 bases and J dropped 4; count of bases not matched to a gene: 9. This CDR3 has 16 amino acids. Germline CDR1 and CDR2: MNHEY and SVGAGI. The CDR3, as DNA: TGTGCCAGCAGTTACCCCGACAGCGGGGGAGGAGAGACCCAGTACTTC. Translated, it gives CASSYPDSGGGETQYF.

This clonotype showed up many times. J is TRBJ1-6 and V is TRBV10-3; D is perhaps TRBD1 (6 bases). V was pared by 11 bases and J by 7 bases, with 18 bases between. The CDR3 is 14 residues long. Germline values: CDR1 ENHRY, CDR2 SYGVKD. In DNA, the CDR3 is TGTGCCGTACAGGGTTCCTCAGGAAATTCACCCCTCCACTTT. The encoded protein is CAVQGSSGNSPLHF.

The rearrangement uses TRBV29-1 and TRBJ2-7; maybe TRBD1 (6 bases). The length of the CDR3 is 13 residues. Germline loops: CDR1 SQVTM, CDR2 ANQGSEA. The CDR3 DNA reads TGCAGTGGGACACGGGACGGCCCCTACGAGCAGTACTTC. This translates into CSGTRDGPYEQYF.

The chain joins TRBV7-9 to TRBJ2-7, with D perhaps given as TRBD1 or TRBD2 (6 bases each). Deletions cut 3 bases from V and 6 bases from J, with 15 bases between. CDR1 and CDR2 from the germline V gene are SEHNR and FQNEAQ (reference sequence). The CDR3 length is 14 residues. The CDR3 protein is CASSLGQRGAEQYF. The CDR3 bases are TGTGCCAGCAGCTTGGGCCAAAGGGGGGCCGAGCAGTACTTC.

The genes are TRBV11-2 and TRBJ1-4; D gene ambiguous. V was pared by 5 bases and J by 3 bases, with 13 bases between. The CDR3 is 15 residues long. CDR1 and CDR2 (germline): SGHAT, FQNNGV. The CDR3 sequence is CASSPQGRPNEKLFF. CDR3 in DNA: TGTGCCAGCAGCCCCCAAGGGAGGCCTAATGAAAAACTGTTTTTT. Variable domain in full (rest from reference TRBV11-2 and TRBJ1-4): EAGVAQSPRYKIIEKRQSVAFWCNPISGHATLYWYQQILGQGPKLLIQFQNNGVVDDSQLPKDRFSAERLKGVDSTLKIQPAKLEDSAVYLCASSPQGRPNEKLFFGSGTQLSVL.

In this sample, this clonotype turned up a few times. V usage is TRBV3-1 and J usage is TRBJ2-2, with 9 bases lining up with TRBD1. The CDR3 contains 16 residues. The ends lost 2 bases at V and 4 bases at J; junction bases unmatched: 5. CDR1 and CDR2 from the germline V gene are LGHDT and YNNKEL (reference sequence). CDR3 amino acids: CASSQHRGRGTGELFF. The DNA of the CDR3 is TGTGCCAGCAGCCAACACAGGGGGCGCGGCACCGGGGAGCTGTTTTTT. The full variable domain, with the rest looked up from reference TRBV3-1 and TRBJ2-2, is DTAVSQTPKYLVTQMGNDKSIKCEQNLGHDTMYWYKQDSKKFLKIMFSYNNKELIINETVPNRFSPKSPDKAHLNLHINSLELGDSAVYFCASSQHRGRGTGELFFGEGSRLTVL.

At least ten counts were recorded for this clonotype. The chain carries TRBV10-3 and TRBJ2-3; D is possibly TRBD1 or TRBD2 (5 bases each). Trimming cost V 4 bases and J 11 bases, with 13 bases left between them. The CDR3 covers 12 residues. The germline V gene encodes CDR1 ENHRY and CDR2 SYGVKD. The CDR3 protein is CAISAQGEEQYF. CDR3 sequence (DNA): TGTGCCATCAGTGCCCAGGGAGAGGAGCAGTATTTT.

Ten or more counts support this clonotype. The gene calls are TRBV7-2 and TRBJ2-5; D not certain. Germline CDR1 SGHTA, CDR2 FQGNSA. V was clipped by 2 bases and J by 4 bases, with 8 bases between them. This CDR3 has 13 residues. The CDR3 loop reads CASSLPTGETQYF. In nucleotides, the CDR3 is TGTGCCAGCAGCTTACCTACGGGAGAGACCCAGTACTTC.

This clonotype has more than one count but fewer than ten. This CDR3 is CASSYSTPRVIPDTQYF. For the CDR3, the DNA is TGTGCCAGCAGTTACTCGACGCCAAGGGTGATTCCAGATACGCAGTATTTT. This chain uses TRBV6-5 with TRBJ2-3; D ambiguous. Deletions cut 0 bases from V and 4 bases from J, with 17 bases between. Germline V gives CDR1 MNHEY, CDR2 SVGAGI. This CDR3 is 17 amino acids long.

The gene calls are TRBV14 and TRBJ1-5, with 7 nucleotides matching TRBD1. CDR3 length: 15 residues. In germline, CDR1 is SGHDN, CDR2 FVKESK. The ends lost 0 bases at V and 5 bases at J; junction bases unmatched: 4. The CDR3 DNA follows: TGTGCCAGCAGCCAAGATTTCACAGGGGATCAGCCCCAGCATTTT. Residues: CASSQDFTGDQPQHF.

In its sample, this clonotype was seen once. A single base separates this from a much larger clone, so it may be a read error. This chain joins TRBV19 and TRBJ1-5; D might be TRBD1 (5 bases). The CDR3 loop spans 15 amino acids. CDR1 is LNHDA, CDR2 SQIVND, per germline (reference sequence). V shed 7 bases and J shed 1 base, with 14 bases lying between them. CDR3 loop: CASTKGPLSNQPQHF. CDR3 nucleotide sequence: TGTGCCAGTACCAAGGGACCTCTGAGCAATCAGCCCCAGCATTTT.

At least ten counts were recorded for this clonotype. The chain has TRBV20-1 and TRBJ1-5, with TRBD1 as a possible D gene (5 bases). The CDR3 has 17 amino acids. Germline V gene sequence: CDR1 DFQATT, CDR2 SNEGSKA (reference sequence). V was clipped by 0 bases and J by 0 bases, with 15 bases between them. The CDR3 is CSARDTGGGYSNQPQHF. The CDR3, as DNA: TGCAGTGCTAGAGATACCGGGGGAGGCTATAGCAATCAGCCCCAGCATTTT.

This clonotype was observed at least ten times. In DNA, the CDR3 is TGTGCCAGCAGCCCGGGACAATACAATGAGCAGTTCTTC. It translates to CASSPGQYNEQFF. The rearrangement joins TRBV5-4 to TRBJ2-1; maybe TRBD1 (6 bases). This CDR3 has 13 amino acids. Germline V gene lookup returns CDR1 SGHNT and CDR2 YYREEE (reference sequence). V lost 4 bases to trimming and J lost 4 bases, with 9 bases between them.

The sample holds a few counts of this clonotype. The V and J genes are TRBV20-1 and TRBJ1-2; TRBD1 might be the D (6 bases). The V and J ends lost 8 bases and 0 bases respectively, with 13 bases between them. Germline lookup yields CDR1 DFQATT and CDR2 SNEGSKA (reference sequence). This CDR3 has 13 amino acids. The CDR3 sequence is CSLGGRSNYGYTF. CDR3 coding DNA: TGCAGTCTGGGGGGCAGGTCTAACTATGGCTACACCTTC.

Many counts were recorded for this clonotype. The chain uses TRBV28 and TRBJ2-7; 12 bases are shared with TRBD1. Germline V lookup: CDR1 MDHEN, CDR2 SYDVKM. The J segment lost 5 bases and the V segment lost 5 bases, leaving 7 bases of the junction unmatched. This CDR3 is 15 amino acids long. CDR3 nucleotide sequence: TGTGCCAGCAGTGCCGCCGGGACAGGGGGCCACGAGCAGTACTTC. Its protein is CASSAAGTGGHEQYF.

A word on this clonotype: It may be a read error: a sequence one base away is much more abundant. This chain uses TRBV20-1 with TRBJ1-3; D ambiguous. The CDR3 runs to 13 residues. Germline values: CDR1 DFQATT, CDR2 SNEGSKA (reference sequence). The CDR3 DNA reads TGCAGTGCTAGTACGGCCTCTGGAAACACCAAATATTTT. Protein product: CSASTASGNTKYF.

At least ten counts were recorded for this clonotype. The V call is TRBV28, the J call TRBJ2-6, with unresolved D. V was clipped by 6 bases and J by 2 bases, with 14 bases between them. From germline, CDR1 is MDHEN and CDR2 SYDVKM. The length of the CDR3 is 16 residues. The CDR3 DNA reads as TGTGCCAGCAGCTCCCCGGACCTTACTGGGGCCAACGTCCTGACTTTC. Its translation is CASSSPDLTGANVLTF. Full variable domain (missing parts from reference TRBV28 and TRBJ2-6): DVKVTQSSRYLVKRTGEKVFLECVQDMDHENMFWYRQDPGLGLRLIYFSYDVKMKEKGDIPEGYSVSREKKERFSLILESASTNQTSMYLCASSSPDLTGANVLTFGAGSRLTVL.

This clonotype appeared a few times. The V call is TRBV6-1, the J call TRBJ1-5, with D unresolved. V lost 6 bases and J lost 5, with 17 bases in between. The CDR3 consists of 15 residues. Germline lookup yields CDR1 MNHNS and CDR2 SASEGT. The CDR3 region is CASSSGLNRDQPQHF. The CDR3 DNA reads TGTGCCAGCAGCTCAGGACTGAATAGGGATCAGCCCCAGCATTTT.

At least ten counts were recorded for this clonotype. The junction shows a germline mismatch at one end, possibly a read error. The chain employs TRBV20-1 and TRBJ2-7; unclear D gene. The germline V gene has CDR1 DFQATT and CDR2 SNEGSKA (reference sequence). The CDR3 sequence is 14 residues long. The CDR3: CSARGVLGTYEQYF. CDR3 DNA: TGCAGTGCCAGAGGTGTCCTGGGGACCTACGAGCAGTACTTC.

This chain links TRBV12-3 or TRBV12-4 with TRBJ1-6; D call uncertain. The CDR3 has 16 amino acids. With 0 bases removed from V and 0 bases from J, the gap between germline ends came to 6 bases. The CDR3, as DNA: TGTGCCAGCAGTTTAGCACCGAGCTCCTATAATTCACCCCTCCACTTT. Protein: CASSLAPSSYNSPLHF.

This clonotype was counted between two and nine times. The rearrangement joins TRBV25-1 to TRBJ1-2, with 10 bases identical to TRBD1. The CDR3 is 15 residues long. V dropped 7 bases and J dropped 2; count of bases not matched to a gene: 7. Germline V gene lookup returns CDR1 MGHDK and CDR2 SYGVNS. CDR3 loop: CASTQGTGANYGYTF. The CDR3 region has the DNA TGTGCCAGCACCCAGGGGACAGGGGCGAACTATGGCTACACCTTC.

About this clonotype itself: This may arise from a read error, as a much more abundant clone is one base away. The chain recombines TRBV6-8 with TRBJ2-1; TRBD1 matches at 9 bases. The CDR3 totals 16 residues. Germline V CDR1 and CDR2: MNHGY, SAAAGT. Written as DNA, the CDR3 is TGTGCCAGCAGTTCCGGACAGGGGATTTCCTGCAATGAGCAGTTCTTC. It codes for CASSSGQGISCNEQFF.

This clonotype has a count of ten or more. The chain links TRBV29-1 to TRBJ1-2, with TRBD1 identical over 7 bases. This CDR3 comprises 16 residues. The germline gives CDR1 SQVTM, CDR2 ANQGSEA. The V gene end was trimmed by 5 bases and the J gene end by 0 bases; junction bases not matched to a gene: 12. The CDR3 reads CSVPKGGGDPNYGYTF. For the CDR3, the DNA is TGCAGCGTTCCCAAGGGAGGGGGCGACCCTAACTATGGCTACACCTTC.

This clonotype occurred many times. The chain has TRBV7-9 and TRBJ1-1, with D perhaps TRBD1 (5 bases). Trimming left V 3 bases short and J 5 bases short, with 10 bases between. Germline V gives CDR1 SEHNR, CDR2 FQNEAQ (reference sequence). This CDR3 spans 13 amino acids. CDR3 in DNA: TGTGCCAGCAGCTTCGGTGGGGGGACTGAAGCTTTCTTT. Its translation: CASSFGGGTEAFF.